The 9 T cell receptor beta chains below all came from one sample that was sequenced in a study of blood T cell repertoires in COVID-19. The repertoire was sequenced with immunoSEQ multiplex PCR; TCRdb's copy has only in-frame clones and lacks some. The sample lists some 100,000 clones, just over 85% occurring once. The sequenced material came from peripheral blood. These TCRs come from a woman aged 70-85 years with acute or convalescent COVID-19.

The rearrangement uses TRBV19 and TRBJ1-2, with D hard to call. V lost 4 bases to trimming and J lost 2 bases, with 8 bases between them. Germline CDR1 LNHDA, CDR2 SQIVND (reference sequence). There are 13 residues in the CDR3. CDR3 DNA sequence: TGTGCCAGTAGTAACAGCCCCAACTATGGCTACACCTTC. It specifies CASSNSPNYGYTF.

CDR3 in amino acids: CASSPRLAGGPELLEQFF. In nucleotides, the CDR3 is TGTGCCAGCAGTCCCCGGCTAGCGGGGGGCCCTGAGTTACTTGAGCAGTTCTTC. The rearrangement links TRBV2 to TRBJ2-1; 11 nucleotides align to TRBD2. This CDR3 has 18 residues. V dropped 5 bases and J dropped 9; count of bases not matched to a gene: 18. CDR1 is SNHLY, CDR2 FYNNEI, per germline.

The CDR3 DNA reads TGTGCCTGGAGTGGGGGGGAGCGGGCCTACGAGCAGTACTTC. The encoded protein is CAWSGGERAYEQYF. The rearrangement links TRBV30 to TRBJ2-7, with D tentatively TRBD2 (6 bases). Per the germline V gene, CDR1 is GTSNPN and CDR2 is SVGIG (reference sequence). V lost 1 base and J lost 2, with 12 bases in between. The CDR3 has 14 residues.

This chain links TRBV4-1 with TRBJ2-7, with a possible D match to TRBD1 (5 bases). The germline CDR1 and CDR2 sequences are MGHRA and YSYEKL. This CDR3 contains 15 residues. V lost 0 bases and J lost 6, with 15 bases in between. CDR3 nucleotides: TGCGCCAGCAGCCAAGATATAAACCAGGGTGGCGAGCAGTACTTC. Protein product: CASSQDINQGGEQYF.

The V and J genes are TRBV6-2 or TRBV6-3 and TRBJ2-1; tentatively, D is TRBD2 (5 bases). This CDR3 is 13 amino acids long. The germline V gene has CDR1 MNHEY and CDR2 SVGEGT. Trimming removed 2 bases at V and 7 bases at J, with 9 bases between. The CDR3 coding sequence is TGTGCCAGCAGTTACGCGGACTGGAATGAGCAGTTCTTC. Its translation is CASSYADWNEQFF.

The chain recombines TRBV15 with TRBJ2-2; the D is unclear. V was trimmed by 3 bases and J by 4 bases, leaving 9 bases between them. The CDR3 runs 14 residues. Germline loops: CDR1 LNHNV, CDR2 YYDKDF (reference sequence). The CDR3 loop is CATSSRLSTGELFF. The CDR3 DNA follows: TGTGCCACCAGCAGTAGACTGTCCACCGGGGAGCTGTTTTTT.

The chain combines TRBV5-1 with TRBJ1-6; TRBD1 might be the D (6 bases). CDR3 length: 18 amino acids. The V end was cut by 6 bases, the J end by 3 bases, with 22 bases between. Germline V gene lookup returns CDR1 SGHRS and CDR2 YFSETQ. This CDR3 is CASTSGTQPFGYNSPLHF. Here the CDR3 DNA reads TGCGCCAGCACCTCCGGGACACAGCCCTTTGGCTATAATTCACCCCTCCACTTT. Full variable domain (remainder filled in from reference TRBV5-1 and TRBJ1-6): KAGVTQTPRYLIKTRGQQVTLSCSPISGHRSVSWYQQTPGQGLQFLFEYFSETQRNKGNFPGRFSGRQFSNSRSEMNVSTLELGDSALYLCASTSGTQPFGYNSPLHFGNGTRLTVT.

The V gene is TRBV11-2, the J gene TRBJ2-3; 7 bases align to TRBD2. The V gene's germline CDR1 is SGHAT and CDR2 FQNNGV. After removal of 8 bases from V and 3 bases from J, the junction contained 17 bases not matched to a gene. This CDR3 spans 17 amino acids. The CDR3, as DNA: TGTGCCAGCTGGGGTCGGGAGGACCTATACACGACAGATACGCAGTATTTT. As protein: CASWGREDLYTTDTQYF.

The V call is TRBV27, the J call TRBJ1-1; tentative D call: TRBD1 (6 bases). CDR3 length equals 14 residues. Trimming took 7 bases from V and 5 from J, leaving 17 bases between them. CDR1 is MNHEY and CDR2 is SMNVEV in the germline V gene (reference sequence). This CDR3 reads CASKLSGEGTEAFF. CDR3 coding DNA: TGTGCCAGCAAACTTTCAGGGGAAGGGACTGAAGCTTTCTTT.